This TCR beta chain was captured in a study of blood T cell repertoires in COVID-19. About the study: Samples came from the United States, Italy and Spain, spanning acute and convalescent COVID-19. In each case, the material was cDNA or gDNA derived from T cells, B-cell-depleted T cells, or PBMCs.

Per the original data handling: It was from reference gene primer amplification that nucleated cell counts were estimated. Libraries were prepared by immunoSEQ multiplex PCR; TCRdb keeps only in-frame clonotypes and omits some of them. V and J calls and clone size are given by that table; D and trimming were obtained from the DNA. This sample has around 300,000 clones; approximately 83% occur once, and the top ten carry 2.1%. Germline CDR1 and CDR2: SGHTA and FQGNSA. J was trimmed by 4 bases and V by 4 bases; bases with no gene match: 7. The CDR3 contains 16 residues. The J gene is TRBJ2-1, the V gene TRBV7-2; 10 bases agree with TRBD2. Material: peripheral blood. This TCR was recovered from a woman in her twenties or thirties who had recovered from COVID-19. CDR3 coding DNA: TGTGCCAGCAGCTCATTTCTAGCGGGGGATTACAATGAGCAGTTCTTC. Translated, it gives CASSSFLAGDYNEQFF.